The clone carrying this T cell receptor beta chain was detected once. Its specificity is not known. The PCR was carried out with 60 Vbeta primers and 13 Jbeta primers. In the original processing: Approximately 72 million unique TCR beta chains, 10 million to 13 million of them shared, were counted by a later analysis. Assay used: immunoSEQ multiplex PCR; TCRdb lists only in-frame clones, some missing. Clonal size and the V and J genes are those of that table, whereas D and trimming came from the DNA. The sample includes fewer than 150,000 clones, roughly 80% of them seen just once. These data originate in a study of cytomegalovirus exposure and HLA in healthy donors. Study-wide results and caveats: Among CMV-associated TCR beta chains, most appeared HLA-restricted in a later analysis. Specific recognition of CMV antigens was confirmed in vitro for three chains (all CMV-associated). Sequencing likely produced, as an artifact, a cluster of highly shared sequence variants.

Germline trimming cut 4 bases from V and 1 base from J; bases unmatched to any gene: 3. The CDR3 length is 15 residues. Germline V lookup: CDR1 SGHTA, CDR2 FQGNSA. Sequenced: PBMCs. This clonotype was obtained from a woman in her 40s in good health and CMV-seropositive. V usage is TRBV7-2 and J usage is TRBJ2-3; 9 nucleotides align to TRBD2. The DNA for the CDR3 is TGTGCCAGCAGCTATGCTAGCGGGGGCACAGATACGCAGTATTTT. It yields the protein CASSYASGGTDTQYF.